The next 20 T cell receptor beta chains were all read from a single sample in a study of blood T cell repertoires in COVID-19 (dated by TCRdb to 2019 to 2021). The library came from the immunoSEQ multiplex PCR assay. Imported from immuneACCESS, the table was reduced by TCRdb to in-frame sequences with V and J called. These copies leave out some clones; in studies compared against another copy, an unresolved V gene accounts for under half, and the cause of the remainder is not known. A total of around 310,000 clones appear in this sample, around 90% of them only once. The top ten hold 6.8% of the sample. Sequenced input: peripheral blood. The receptors shown here come from a woman younger than 45 with COVID-19, enrolled during active disease.

The chain carries TRBV2 and TRBJ2-4; no definite D call. V lost 8 bases to trimming and J lost 7 bases, with 27 bases between them. The length of the CDR3 is 17 residues. Germline V lookup: CDR1 SNHLY, CDR2 FYNNEI. CDR3 nucleotide sequence: TGTGCCAGCGGAGCCAGCATTCTCCCCTTAGGTTGGAACATTCAGTACTTC. This gives the protein CASGASILPLGWNIQYF.

V usage is TRBV27 and J usage is TRBJ2-7; TRBD1 aligns across 11 bases. The trim removed 5 bases at V and 5 bases at J, leaving 5 bases unmatched. The CDR3 covers 14 residues. CDR1 MNHEY and CDR2 SMNVEV come from the germline V gene (reference sequence). The CDR3 DNA follows: TGTGCCAGCAGTCCCGGGACAGGGGGAAACGAGCAGTACTTC. It codes for CASSPGTGGNEQYF.

The CDR3 sequence: CASRLGQIQETQYF. The CDR3 DNA sequence: TGTGCCAGCAGACTGGGACAGATCCAAGAGACCCAGTACTTC. The V call is TRBV5-5, the J call TRBJ2-5; 7 nucleotides match TRBD1. With V trimmed by 5 bases and J by 1 base, 5 bases remained unmatched. Germline V gives CDR1 SGHKS, CDR2 YYEKEE (reference sequence). The CDR3 loop spans 14 amino acids.

The chain carries TRBV30 and TRBJ1-2; a possible D gene is TRBD1 (5 bases). The germline gives CDR1 GTSNPN, CDR2 SVGIG (reference sequence). V lost 5 bases to trimming and J lost 4 bases, with 17 bases between them. The CDR3 runs to 14 residues. The CDR3 nucleotides read TGTGCCTGGGCCCGGGGTGGCGGGGGCTATGGCTACACCTTC. It codes for CAWARGGGGYGYTF.

For the CDR3, the DNA is TGTGCCAGCAGCGTCTCAGCGAACACCGGGGAGCTGTTTTTT. It encodes CASSVSANTGELFF. The chain recombines TRBV9 with TRBJ2-2, with D unclear. V was cut by 2 bases and J by 0 bases, with 5 bases left in between. The CDR3 length is 14 residues. Germline values: CDR1 SGDLS, CDR2 YYNGEE. The entire variable domain, with the rest obtained from reference TRBV9 and TRBJ2-2, is as follows: DSGVTQTPKHLITATGQRVTLRCSPRSGDLSVYWYQQSLDQGLQFLIQYYNGEERAKGNILERFSAQQFPDLHSELNLSSLELGDSALYFCASSVSANTGELFFGEGSRLTVL.

The chain joins TRBV7-2 to TRBJ2-7; TRBD1 agrees at 7 bases. V lost 9 bases and J lost 0; bases outside the gene matches: 11. The CDR3 is 15 residues long. The germline V gene encodes CDR1 SGHTA and CDR2 FQGNSA. The CDR3 coding sequence is TGTGCCAGTACCATTCCGGGACAGAGCTCCTACGAGCAGTACTTC. Translated: CASTIPGQSSYEQYF.

The rearrangement links TRBV7-9 to TRBJ2-3; 11 positions match TRBD2. The CDR3 runs to 17 residues. Germline CDR1 is SEHNR and CDR2 is FQNEAQ (reference sequence). Trimming took 6 bases from V and 4 from J; bases not matched to a gene: 12. The CDR3 spells CASRTLAGGPTADTQYF. DNA of the CDR3: TGTGCCAGCAGGACATTAGCGGGAGGGCCTACTGCAGATACGCAGTATTTT.

V usage is TRBV7-9 and J usage is TRBJ2-3, with D possibly TRBD2 on 5 matching bases. CDR1 is SEHNR, CDR2 FQNEAQ, per germline (reference sequence). V lost 5 bases, J lost 5 bases, and 29 bases lay in between. The CDR3 totals 19 residues. The CDR3 region is CASSPLVISGPEGVDTQYF. In DNA form, the CDR3 reads TGTGCCAGCAGCCCCCTAGTCATCTCCGGACCCGAGGGAGTAGATACGCAGTATTTT.

A note on this clone: The sample contains more than one DNA sequence encoding this CDR3. The chain links TRBV9 to TRBJ1-5; 8 positions agree with TRBD1. The germline gives CDR1 SGDLS, CDR2 YYNGEE. J gave up 4 bases and V 2 bases, and 5 bases lay outside the gene matches. This CDR3 region has 15 residues. Written as DNA, the CDR3 is TGTGCCAGCAGCGTTGGGACAGGAGGTAATCAGCCCCAGCATTTT. It specifies CASSVGTGGNQPQHF.

V is TRBV6-1 and J is TRBJ1-1, with D maybe TRBD1 (5 bases). Trimming took 3 bases from V and 0 from J, leaving 11 bases between them. The CDR3 sequence is 15 residues long. Germline V gives CDR1 MNHNS, CDR2 SASEGT. Here the CDR3 DNA reads TGTGCCAGCAGTGATGGGGCAGGGATGAACACTGAAGCTTTCTTT. It codes for CASSDGAGMNTEAFF.

The V gene is TRBV6-5, the J gene TRBJ1-1, with 7 nucleotides matching TRBD1. Germline lookup yields CDR1 MNHEY and CDR2 SVGAGI. CDR3 size: 14 residues. Germline trimming cut 11 bases from V and 8 bases from J; bases unmatched to any gene: 17. The CDR3 DNA is TGTGCCTCTCAAAAGGAGGGGGCGAATCCGGAAGCTTTCTTT. This encodes CASQKEGANPEAFF.

In regard to this clone: Other nucleotide sequences from this sample produce the same CDR3. CDR3 protein: CASSLSRSTDTQYF. The CDR3 coding sequence is TGTGCCAGCAGCTTGAGCAGGAGCACAGATACGCAGTATTTT. The chain is built from TRBV11-2 and TRBJ2-3, with D unclear. This CDR3 has 14 residues. V was trimmed by 3 bases and J by 0 bases, leaving 7 bases between them. Germline CDR1 and CDR2: SGHAT and FQNNGV.

V usage is TRBV10-3 and J usage is TRBJ2-6; 8 bases are a match to TRBD2. The CDR3 loop spans 13 amino acids. V lost 10 bases to trimming and J lost 2 bases; unmatched junction nucleotides: 1. From germline, CDR1 is ENHRY and CDR2 SYGVKD. In DNA, the CDR3 is TGTGCCACCGGGGGGGCTGGGGCCAACGTCCTGACTTTC. Residues: CATGGAGANVLTF.

V and J are TRBV7-9 and TRBJ1-4; 11 nucleotides align to TRBD1. The length of the CDR3 is 16 residues. V lost 5 bases, J lost 0 bases, and 2 bases stayed unmatched. Germline-derived CDR1 and CDR2 are SEHNR and FQNEAQ (reference sequence). This CDR3 reads CASSKGQGATNEKLFF. As DNA, the CDR3 is TGTGCCAGCAGCAAGGGACAGGGGGCAACTAATGAAAAACTGTTTTTT.

The chain joins TRBV27 to TRBJ2-7, with D possibly matching TRBD1 (7 bases). Trimming removed 3 bases at V and 2 bases at J, with 14 bases between. This CDR3 contains 15 residues. Germline CDR1 reads MNHEY; CDR2 reads SMNVEV (reference sequence). The CDR3 DNA sequence: TGTGCCAGCAGTTTGGTGGAGGGGGCGCCCTACGAGCAGTACTTC. This codes for CASSLVEGAPYEQYF.

This rearrangement joins TRBV5-5 to TRBJ1-4; 9 bases are a match to TRBD1. This CDR3 contains 15 residues. With 4 bases clipped from V and 7 bases from J, the junction kept 8 bases outside the gene matches. The germline gives CDR1 SGHKS, CDR2 YYEKEE (reference sequence). The CDR3 protein is CASSTDRGPPEKLFF. The CDR3 region has the DNA TGTGCCAGCAGCACGGACAGGGGTCCGCCTGAAAAACTGTTTTTT.

The sample holds one count of this clone. The CDR3 region is CASSAYLAGGRTDTQYF. DNA for the CDR3: TGTGCCAGCAGCGCTTATCTAGCGGGAGGTAGAACAGATACGCAGTATTTT. This chain connects TRBV7-9 to TRBJ2-3; 11 nucleotides line up with TRBD2. CDR3 length equals 17 residues. Germline trimming cut 5 bases from V and 3 bases from J; bases unmatched to any gene: 10. Germline V gene data show CDR1 as SEHNR and CDR2 as FQNEAQ (reference sequence). The whole variable domain, remainder taken from reference TRBV7-9 and TRBJ2-3, is DTGVSQNPRHKITKRGQNVTFRCDPISEHNRLYWYRQTLGQGPEFLTYFQNEAQLEKSRLLSDRFSAERPKGSFSTLEIQRTEQGDSAMYLCASSAYLAGGRTDTQYFGPGTRLTVL.

J is TRBJ1-1 and V is TRBV29-1; D is ambiguous. The germline gives CDR1 SQVTM, CDR2 ANQGSEA. This CDR3 has 11 amino acids. The germline V and J ends were trimmed by 4 bases and 7 bases, with 10 bases remaining between them. The CDR3 DNA is TGCAGCGTTGCCGGTTCCGTTGAAGCTTTCTTT. It is translated as CSVAGSVEAFF.

The rearrangement joins TRBV27 to TRBJ1-5; 7 bases fit TRBD1. Germline trimming cut 4 bases from V and 1 base from J; bases unmatched to any gene: 4. This CDR3 region has 15 residues. Germline CDR1 is MNHEY and CDR2 is SMNVEV (reference sequence). The DNA of the CDR3 is TGTGCCAGCAGTTCACAGGGGACGAGCAATCAGCCCCAGCATTTT. Residues: CASSSQGTSNQPQHF.

A remark on this clone: Within the sample, other DNA sequences also encode this same CDR3. V and J are TRBV19 and TRBJ1-1; unclear D gene. This CDR3 region has 12 residues. Trimming cost V 5 bases and J 1 base, with 5 bases left between them. Per the germline V gene, CDR1 is LNHDA and CDR2 is SQIVND (reference sequence). Written as DNA, the CDR3 is TGTGCCAGTAGTCTGTCGAACACTGAAGCTTTCTTT. Its translation is CASSLSNTEAFF.